This note documents a single TCR beta chain sequence. Its antigen remains undetermined. No quality values exist for individual bases; no much larger clone is one base distant. TCRbeta CDR3 regions were amplified from genomic DNA using the immunoSEQ Assay, a bias-controlled multiplex PCR. For the original study's pipeline: Within the assay, amplification of reference gene primers was used to estimate how many nucleated cells each sample contained. To quantify the absolute abundance of each unique TCRbeta CDR3 rearrangement, sequence reads were collapsed and filtered. For each sample, productive Simpson clonality was calculated as the square root of Simpson's diversity index over productive rearrangements. TCRdb obtained this table from immuneACCESS and retained in-frame rearrangements with V and J assigned. These tables miss some clones; where compared with another copy, unresolved V genes account for less than half of the shortfall, and the remainder is unexplained. The V and J calls and clone size come from that table; D and trimming were worked out from the DNA. The sample yields 90,000 to 110,000 clones; about three quarters were counted once. In total, the top ten clones hold approximately 4.2% of the sample.

Collaborating institutions collected whole blood in K2EDTA tubes following their own protocols. Collaborator samples were shipped for TCRbeta analysis as frozen whole blood, isolated PBMCs, or DNA extracted from either sample type. This record belongs to a study of blood T cell repertoires in COVID-19 (dated by TCRdb to the early 2020s). General notes on the study: The collaborator samples originated in the United States, Italy and Spain and spanned the acute and convalescent phases of COVID-19. The prospective study material was composed of cDNA or gDNA derived from T cells, B-cell-depleted T cells, or PBMCs. The dataset comprised deeply sampled blood TCRbeta repertoires from subjects exposed to, actively infected with, or recovered from COVID-19. A freely available public database, intended as a resource for researchers studying the immune response to SARS-CoV-2, is where the repertoires were released. The samples were drawn from the first 160 participants of the ongoing ImmuneRACE study and from 1,200 or so subjects provided by 6 global collaborators. Sample metadata almost always included a de-identified subject ID, COVID-19 status, age in years and sex. Where HLA class I and class II types were available, the types were taken from metadata supplied by the sample provider, not from assay-based typing.

Trimming at the junction amounts to 2 bases on V and 8 bases on J, and the germline ends lie 15 bases apart. Its CDR3 holds 14 amino acids, cysteine through phenylalanine. The sequence is cut down to CDR3 DNA, 42 bases in frame from base 1. Reading the germline V gene gives CDR1 MNHEY and CDR2 SVGEGT. Study-level results and caveats: The amount of clinical and demographic metadata varied by source and participant and was provided uncurated.

The TCR sequence derives from a human donor in a cohort sampled during active or convalescent COVID-19. The sample taken for sequencing was peripheral blood. The chain was built from TRBV6-2 or TRBV6-3 and TRBJ1-2; the D gene is not confidently resolved. This receptor carries the CDR3 CASSYGQAGYGYTF. The DNA is as follows: TGTGCCAGCAGTTACGGCCAGGCAGGATACGGCTACACCTTC.